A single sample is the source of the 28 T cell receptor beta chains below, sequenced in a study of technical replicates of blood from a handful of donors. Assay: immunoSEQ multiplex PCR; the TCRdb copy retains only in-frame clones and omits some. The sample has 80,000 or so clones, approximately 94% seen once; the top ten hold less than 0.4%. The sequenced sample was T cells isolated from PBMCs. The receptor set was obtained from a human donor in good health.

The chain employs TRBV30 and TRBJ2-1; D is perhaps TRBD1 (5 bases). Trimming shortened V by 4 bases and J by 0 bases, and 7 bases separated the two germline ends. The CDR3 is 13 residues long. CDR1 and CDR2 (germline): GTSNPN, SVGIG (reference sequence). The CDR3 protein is CAWTGLSYNEQFF. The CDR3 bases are TGTGCCTGGACAGGGCTCTCCTACAATGAGCAGTTCTTC.

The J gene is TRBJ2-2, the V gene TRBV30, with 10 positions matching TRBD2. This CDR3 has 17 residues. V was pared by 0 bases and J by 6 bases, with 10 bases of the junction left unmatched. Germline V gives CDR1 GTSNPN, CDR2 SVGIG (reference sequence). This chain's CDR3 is CAWSVPGSGRKAGELFF. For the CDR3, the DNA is TGTGCCTGGAGTGTACCCGGTAGCGGGAGGAAGGCCGGGGAGCTGTTTTTT.

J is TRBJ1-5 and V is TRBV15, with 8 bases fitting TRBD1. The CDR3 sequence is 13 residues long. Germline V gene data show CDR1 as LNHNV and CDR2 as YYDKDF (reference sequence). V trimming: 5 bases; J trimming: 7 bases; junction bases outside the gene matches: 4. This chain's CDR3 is CATSPDRGQPQHF. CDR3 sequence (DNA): TGTGCCACCAGCCCTGACAGGGGACAGCCCCAGCATTTT. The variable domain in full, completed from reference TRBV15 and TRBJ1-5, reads DAMVIQNPRYQVTQFGKPVTLSCSQTLNHNVMYWYQQKSSQAPKLLFHYYDKDFNNEADTPDNFQSRRPNTSFCFLDIRSPGLGDTAMYLCATSPDRGQPQHFGDGTRLSIL.

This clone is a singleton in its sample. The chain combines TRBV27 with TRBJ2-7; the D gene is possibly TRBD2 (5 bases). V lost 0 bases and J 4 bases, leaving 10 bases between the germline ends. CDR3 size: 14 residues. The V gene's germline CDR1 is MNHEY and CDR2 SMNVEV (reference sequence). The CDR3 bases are TGTGCCAGCAGTTTATCGAGAGGGCCTTACGAGCAGTACTTC. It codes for CASSLSRGPYEQYF.

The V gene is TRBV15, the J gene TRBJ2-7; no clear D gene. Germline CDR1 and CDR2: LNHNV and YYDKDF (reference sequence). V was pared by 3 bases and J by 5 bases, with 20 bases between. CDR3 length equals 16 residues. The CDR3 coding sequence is TGTGCCACCAGCAGGGTTTTTTTTGGCTTCATGGACGAGCAGTACTTC. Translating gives CATSRVFFGFMDEQYF. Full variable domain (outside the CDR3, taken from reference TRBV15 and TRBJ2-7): DAMVIQNPRYQVTQFGKPVTLSCSQTLNHNVMYWYQQKSSQAPKLLFHYYDKDFNNEADTPDNFQSRRPNTSFCFLDIRSPGLGDTAMYLCATSRVFFGFMDEQYFGPGTRLTVT.

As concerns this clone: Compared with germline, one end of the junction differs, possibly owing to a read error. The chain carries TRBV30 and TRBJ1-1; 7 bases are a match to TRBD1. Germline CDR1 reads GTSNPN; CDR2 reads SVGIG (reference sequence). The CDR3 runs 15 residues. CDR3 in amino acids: CAWRDGTARNTKAFF. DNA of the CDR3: TGTGCCTGGAGGGATGGGACAGCCAGGAACACTAAAGCTTTCTTT. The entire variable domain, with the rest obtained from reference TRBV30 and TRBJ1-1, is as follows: SQTIHQWPATLVQPVGSPLSLECTVEGTSNPNLYWYRQAAGRGLQLLFYSVGIGQISSEVPQNLSASRPQDRQFILSSKKLLLSDSGFYLCAWRDGTARNTKAFFGQGTRLTVV.

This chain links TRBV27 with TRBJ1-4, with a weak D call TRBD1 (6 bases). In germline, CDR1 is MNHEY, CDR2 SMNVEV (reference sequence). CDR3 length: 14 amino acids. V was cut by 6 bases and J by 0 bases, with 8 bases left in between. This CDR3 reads CASSRTATNEKLFF. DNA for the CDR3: TGTGCCAGCAGCCGGACAGCAACTAATGAAAAACTGTTTTTT.

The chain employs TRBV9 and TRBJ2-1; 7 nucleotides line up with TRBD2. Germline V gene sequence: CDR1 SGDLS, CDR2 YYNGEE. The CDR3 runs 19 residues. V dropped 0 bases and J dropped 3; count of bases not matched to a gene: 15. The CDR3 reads CASSVAPGASGKGYNEQFF. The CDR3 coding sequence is TGTGCCAGCAGCGTAGCTCCTGGGGCTAGCGGAAAAGGCTACAATGAGCAGTTCTTC.

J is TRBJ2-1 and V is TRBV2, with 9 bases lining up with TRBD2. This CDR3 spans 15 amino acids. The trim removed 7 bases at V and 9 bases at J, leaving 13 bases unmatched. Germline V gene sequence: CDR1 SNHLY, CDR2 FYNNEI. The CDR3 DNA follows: TGTGCCAGCACCAACCAAGCGGGAGGTTTCATTGAGCAGTTCTTC. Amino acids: CASTNQAGGFIEQFF.

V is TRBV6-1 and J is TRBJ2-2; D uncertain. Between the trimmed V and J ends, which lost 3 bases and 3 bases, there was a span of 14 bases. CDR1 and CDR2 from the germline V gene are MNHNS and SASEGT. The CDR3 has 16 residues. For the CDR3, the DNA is TGTGCCAGCAGTGATTGGGCAGAAACCGACACCGGGGAGCTGTTTTTT. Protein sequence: CASSDWAETDTGELFF.

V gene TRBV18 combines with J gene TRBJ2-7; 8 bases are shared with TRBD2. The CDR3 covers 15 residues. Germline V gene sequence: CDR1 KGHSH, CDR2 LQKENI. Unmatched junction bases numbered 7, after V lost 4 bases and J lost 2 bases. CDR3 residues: CASSQAGGDAYEQYF. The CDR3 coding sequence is TGTGCCAGCTCACAAGCCGGGGGGGACGCCTACGAGCAGTACTTC.

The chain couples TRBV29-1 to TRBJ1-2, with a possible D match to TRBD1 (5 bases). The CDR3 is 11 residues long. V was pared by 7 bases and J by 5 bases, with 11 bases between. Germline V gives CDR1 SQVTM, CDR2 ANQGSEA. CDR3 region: CSAGTAYGYTF. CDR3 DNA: TGCAGCGCCGGGACTGCGTATGGCTACACCTTC. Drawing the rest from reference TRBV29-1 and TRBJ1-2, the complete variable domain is SAVISQKPSRDICQRGTSLTIQCQVDSQVTMMFWYRQQPGQSLTLIATANQGSEATYESGFVIDKFPISRPNLTFSTLTVSNMSPEDSSIYLCSAGTAYGYTFGSGTRLTVV.

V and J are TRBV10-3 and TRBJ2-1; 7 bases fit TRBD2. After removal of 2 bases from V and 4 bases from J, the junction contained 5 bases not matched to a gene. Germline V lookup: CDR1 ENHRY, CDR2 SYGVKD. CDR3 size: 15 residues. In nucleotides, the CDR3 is TGTGCCATCAGTGAGGGGCTAGCGGAGTACAATGAGCAGTTCTTC. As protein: CAISEGLAEYNEQFF.

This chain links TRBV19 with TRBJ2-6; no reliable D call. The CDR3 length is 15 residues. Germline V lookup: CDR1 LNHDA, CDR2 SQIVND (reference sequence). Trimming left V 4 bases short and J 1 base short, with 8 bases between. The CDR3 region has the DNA TGTGCCAGTAGTACCCAGTGGTCTGGGGCCAACGTCCTGACTTTC. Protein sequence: CASSTQWSGANVLTF.

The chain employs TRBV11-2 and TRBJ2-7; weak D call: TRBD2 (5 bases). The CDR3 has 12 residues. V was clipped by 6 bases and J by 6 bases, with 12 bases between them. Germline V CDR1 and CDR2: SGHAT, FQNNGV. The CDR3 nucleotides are TGTGCCAGCAGTCAACCCGGAGGCGAGCAGTACTTC. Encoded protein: CASSQPGGEQYF.

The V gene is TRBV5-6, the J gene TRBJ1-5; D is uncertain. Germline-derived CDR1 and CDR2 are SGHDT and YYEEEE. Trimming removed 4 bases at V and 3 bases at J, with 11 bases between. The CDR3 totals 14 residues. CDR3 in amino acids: CASSTRRTNQPQHF. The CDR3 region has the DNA TGTGCCAGCAGCACTAGACGGACCAATCAGCCCCAGCATTTT. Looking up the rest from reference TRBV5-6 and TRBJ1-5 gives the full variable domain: DAGVTQSPTHLIKTRGQQVTLRCSPKSGHDTVSWYQQALGQGPQFIFQYYEEEERQRGNFPDRFSGHQFPNYSSELNVNALLLGDSALYLCASSTRRTNQPQHFGDGTRLSIL.

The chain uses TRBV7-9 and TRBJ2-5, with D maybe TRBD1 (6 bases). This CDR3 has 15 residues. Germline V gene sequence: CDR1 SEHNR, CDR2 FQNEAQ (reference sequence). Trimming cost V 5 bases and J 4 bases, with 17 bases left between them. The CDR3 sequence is CASSPPGVAGETQYF. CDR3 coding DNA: TGTGCCAGCAGCCCCCCAGGGGTTGCAGGAGAGACCCAGTACTTC.

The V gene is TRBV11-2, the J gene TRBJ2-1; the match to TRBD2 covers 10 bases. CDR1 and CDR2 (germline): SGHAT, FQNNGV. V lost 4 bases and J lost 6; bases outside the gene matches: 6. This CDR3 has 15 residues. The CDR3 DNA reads TGTGCCAGCAGCTCTCGACTAGCGGGCCTCAATGAGCAGTTCTTC. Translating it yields CASSSRLAGLNEQFF.

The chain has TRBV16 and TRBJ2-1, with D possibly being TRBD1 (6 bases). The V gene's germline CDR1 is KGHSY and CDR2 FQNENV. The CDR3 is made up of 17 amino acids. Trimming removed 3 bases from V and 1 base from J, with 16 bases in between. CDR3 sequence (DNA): TGTGCCAGCAGCCATAACAGACAGGAAAGGTCCTACAATGAGCAGTTCTTC. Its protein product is CASSHNRQERSYNEQFF.

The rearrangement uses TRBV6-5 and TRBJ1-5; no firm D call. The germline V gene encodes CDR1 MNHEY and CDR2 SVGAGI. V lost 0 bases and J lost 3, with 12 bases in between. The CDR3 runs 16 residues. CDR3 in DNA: TGTGCCAGCAGTTACTCGTGGTCCGGGTACAATCAGCCCCAGCATTTT. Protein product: CASSYSWSGYNQPQHF.

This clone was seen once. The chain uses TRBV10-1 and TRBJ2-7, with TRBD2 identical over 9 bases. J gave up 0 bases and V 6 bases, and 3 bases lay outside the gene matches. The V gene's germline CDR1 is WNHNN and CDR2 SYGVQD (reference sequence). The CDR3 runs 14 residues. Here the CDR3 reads CASRAGGNSYEQYF. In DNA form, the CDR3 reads TGCGCCAGCAGAGCGGGAGGTAACTCCTACGAGCAGTACTTC.

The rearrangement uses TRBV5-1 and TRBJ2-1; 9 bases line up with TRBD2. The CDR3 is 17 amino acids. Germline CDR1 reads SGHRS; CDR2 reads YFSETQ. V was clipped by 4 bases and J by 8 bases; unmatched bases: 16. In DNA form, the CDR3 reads TGCGCCAGCAGCCCCCCCGGTGCGGGAGGGCCATTCGATGAGCAGTTCTTC. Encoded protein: CASSPPGAGGPFDEQFF.

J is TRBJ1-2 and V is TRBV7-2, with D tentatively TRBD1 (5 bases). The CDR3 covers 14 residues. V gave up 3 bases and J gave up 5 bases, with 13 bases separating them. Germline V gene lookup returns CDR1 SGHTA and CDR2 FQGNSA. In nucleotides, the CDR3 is TGTGCCAGCAGCTTTCCAGGGCTTAATTATGGCTACACCTTC. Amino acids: CASSFPGLNYGYTF.

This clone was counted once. The CDR3 bases are TGTGCCAGCAGTTACCCCAGGGCGGGAGGCTACGAGCAGTACTTC. The encoded protein is CASSYPRAGGYEQYF. V is TRBV6-5 and J is TRBJ2-7; TRBD2 agrees at 8 bases. Germline values: CDR1 MNHEY, CDR2 SVGAGI. The CDR3 runs 15 residues. The V and J ends lost 2 bases and 3 bases, in that order; junction bases with no gene match: 6.

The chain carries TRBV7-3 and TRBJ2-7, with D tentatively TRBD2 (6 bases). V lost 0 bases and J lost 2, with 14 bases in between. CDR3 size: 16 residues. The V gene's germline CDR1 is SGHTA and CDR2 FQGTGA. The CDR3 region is CASSLTAGTGPYEQYF. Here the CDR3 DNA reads TGTGCCAGCAGCTTAACCGCCGGGACTGGACCCTACGAGCAGTACTTC. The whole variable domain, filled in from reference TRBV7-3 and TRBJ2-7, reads GAGVSQTPSNKVTEKGKYVELRCDPISGHTALYWYRQSLGQGPEFLIYFQGTGAADDSGLPNDRFFAVRPEGSVSTLKIQRTERGDSAVYLCASSLTAGTGPYEQYFGPGTRLTVT.

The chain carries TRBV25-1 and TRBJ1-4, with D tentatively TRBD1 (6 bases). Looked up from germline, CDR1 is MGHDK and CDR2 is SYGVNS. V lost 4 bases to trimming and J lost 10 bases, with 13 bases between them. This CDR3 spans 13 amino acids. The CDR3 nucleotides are TGTGCCAGCAGTGGGACAGACAGTAGAAAACTGTTTTTT. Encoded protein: CASSGTDSRKLFF.

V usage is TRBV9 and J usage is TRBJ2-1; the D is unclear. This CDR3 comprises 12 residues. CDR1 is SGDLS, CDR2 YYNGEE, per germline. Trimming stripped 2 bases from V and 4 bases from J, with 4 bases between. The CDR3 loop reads CASSVQYNEQFF. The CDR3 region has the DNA TGTGCCAGCAGCGTGCAGTACAATGAGCAGTTCTTC.

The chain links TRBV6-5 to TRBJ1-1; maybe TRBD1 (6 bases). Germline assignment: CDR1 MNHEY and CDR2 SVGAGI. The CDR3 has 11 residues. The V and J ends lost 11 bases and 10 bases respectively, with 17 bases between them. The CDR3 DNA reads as TGTGCCGGGGGTCAGGGGCTCGGAGCTTTCTTT. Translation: CAGGQGLGAFF.